The T cell receptor beta chain under discussion was sequenced for a study of T cells after yellow fever vaccination. Overall study findings and caveats: Abundant clonotypes from the bulk population could have been carried over as contaminants into FACS-sorted repertoires.

MiXCR, applied by TCRdb to the 5' RACE reads, yields one record per CDR3 protein. The table includes around 590,000 distinct CDR3 sequences, approximately 13% detected once. For this clonotype: Its antigen is unidentified.

CDR1 LGHDT and CDR2 YNNKEL come from the germline V gene (reference sequence). The ends lost 2 bases at V and 5 bases at J; junction bases unmatched: 8. The CDR3 has 16 residues. This sequence joins TRBV3-1 and TRBJ2-2, with 7 bases identical to TRBD1. The sequencing used PBMCs, collected on the day of the yellow fever booster vaccination. The receptor was isolated from a young man who received the YFV17D yellow fever vaccine. CDR3 DNA: TGTGCCAGCAGCCAAATAAGGGGGCGCTGGACCGGGGAGCTGTTTTTT. Protein product: CASSQIRGRWTGELFF.